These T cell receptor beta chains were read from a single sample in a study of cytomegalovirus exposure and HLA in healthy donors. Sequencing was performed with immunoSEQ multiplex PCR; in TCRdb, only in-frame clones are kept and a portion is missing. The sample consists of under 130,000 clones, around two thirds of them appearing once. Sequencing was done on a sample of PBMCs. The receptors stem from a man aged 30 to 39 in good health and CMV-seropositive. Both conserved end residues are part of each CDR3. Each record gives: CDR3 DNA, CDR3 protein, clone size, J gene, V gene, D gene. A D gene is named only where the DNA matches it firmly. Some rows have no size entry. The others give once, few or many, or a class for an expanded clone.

CDR3 DNA: TGTGCCAGCGCTCAGGGGCCGTACACTGAAGCTTTCTTT
CDR3 protein: CASAQGPYTEAFF
clone size: NA
J gene: TRBJ1-1
V gene: TRBV2
D gene: NA

CDR3 DNA: TGTGCCACACGGGACACTACCTACAATGAGCAGTTCTTC
CDR3 protein: CATRDTTYNEQFF
clone size: NA
J gene: TRBJ2-1
V gene: TRBV7-9
D gene: NA

CDR3 DNA: TGTGCCATCAGTGGACAGAGCACAGATACGCAGTATTTT
CDR3 protein: CAISGQSTDTQYF
clone size: NA
J gene: TRBJ2-3
V gene: TRBV10-3
D gene: NA

CDR3 DNA: TGTGCCAGCAGTTACTCGCCTCGAGAAAAAGAGACCCAGTACTTC
CDR3 protein: CASSYSPREKETQYF
clone size: NA
J gene: TRBJ2-5
V gene: TRBV6-6
D gene: NA

CDR3 DNA: TGTGCCAGCAGCAAAGGGCGGGGACGGACGAGGGATGACTATGGCTACACCTTC
CDR3 protein: CASSKGRGRTRDDYGYTF
clone size: NA
J gene: TRBJ1-2
V gene: TRBV21-1
D gene: NA

CDR3 DNA: TGTGCCATCAGTGATGGTCTTCGGGAGACCCAGTACTTC
CDR3 protein: CAISDGLRETQYF
clone size: NA
J gene: TRBJ2-5
V gene: TRBV10-3
D gene: NA

CDR3 DNA: TGTGCCAGTAGTATCCGTTCCAGGGTGACCACTGAAGCTTTCTTT
CDR3 protein: CASSIRSRVTTEAFF
clone size: NA
J gene: TRBJ1-1
V gene: TRBV19
D gene: NA

CDR3 DNA: TGTGCCAGCAGCTTTTTACTATGGGACAATGAGCAGTTCTTC
CDR3 protein: CASSFLLWDNEQFF
clone size: NA
J gene: TRBJ2-1
V gene: TRBV5-8
D gene: NA

CDR3 DNA: TGCGCCAGTAACTCAGGGGCCCGAAGCACAGATACGCAGTATTTT
CDR3 protein: CASNSGARSTDTQYF
clone size: few
J gene: TRBJ2-3
V gene: TRBV5-1
D gene: NA

CDR3 DNA: TGTGCCAGCAGTCAACAGGGCACTGAAGCTTTCTTT
CDR3 protein: CASSQQGTEAFF
clone size: NA
J gene: TRBJ1-1
V gene: TRBV5-1
D gene: NA

CDR3 DNA: TGTGCCACCCGGGGCAGGGGTTTCTATGGCTACACCTTC
CDR3 protein: CATRGRGFYGYTF
clone size: few
J gene: TRBJ1-2
V gene: TRBV6-1
D gene: NA

CDR3 DNA: TGTGCCAGCAGTTACTCGCAGGGCCCTGAAGCTTTCTTT
CDR3 protein: CASSYSQGPEAFF
clone size: NA
J gene: TRBJ1-1
V gene: TRBV6-6
D gene: NA

CDR3 DNA: TGTGCCAGCAGCGGTGGTAGCCCTAGCGGGGGGAACACAGATACGCAGTATTTT
CDR3 protein: CASSGGSPSGGNTDTQYF
clone size: NA
J gene: TRBJ2-3
V gene: TRBV5-8
D gene: TRBD2

CDR3 DNA: TGTGCCAGCAGTCCCTCGGGAGGGTCCTATGGCTACACCTTC
CDR3 protein: CASSPSGGSYGYTF
clone size: NA
J gene: TRBJ1-2
V gene: TRBV27
D gene: NA

CDR3 DNA: TGCGCCAGCAGTAAGGGGGACACTGAAGCTTTCTTT
CDR3 protein: CASSKGDTEAFF
clone size: few
J gene: TRBJ1-1
V gene: TRBV10-1
D gene: NA